This TCR beta chain is drawn from a study of vaccination effects on CD4 cells after COVID-19. Study background: Samples collected post-vaccine were obtained a median of 72 days after the second dose. The researchers cultured approximately 2 million PBMC per well with about 10 IU/ml IL-2 and 9.5 to 10 ug/ml peptides. General study results and limits: Late in the post-vaccination period, infection-induced and vaccine-induced clones underwent marked clonal contraction. Early post-infection timepoints were absent, and convalescent patients were few.

As regards this clone: Its specificity is unknown.

Between days 9 and 10 of culture, CD4+ T cells were separated out. As their vaccination, participants received two doses of either BNT162b2 or mRNA-1273. Sequencing was performed with immunoSEQ multiplex PCR; in TCRdb, only in-frame clones are kept and a portion is missing. Of around 50,000 clones listed, just over 70% are singletons. Trimming took off 3 bases at V and 9 bases at J, with 18 bases between the two ends. The CDR3 length is 14 residues. CDR1 and CDR2 from the germline V gene are GTSNPN and SVGIG (reference sequence). The gene calls are TRBV30 and TRBJ1-5; D gene unclear. This clonotype originated in a human donor who received a COVID-19 vaccine. Material: CD4+ T cells from PBMCs cultured without peptide, obtained after COVID-19 vaccination. The DNA of the CDR3 is TGTGCCTGGAGCCCACGGACGGCATGGGGGCCCCAGCATTTT. Translated, it gives CAWSPRTAWGPQHF.